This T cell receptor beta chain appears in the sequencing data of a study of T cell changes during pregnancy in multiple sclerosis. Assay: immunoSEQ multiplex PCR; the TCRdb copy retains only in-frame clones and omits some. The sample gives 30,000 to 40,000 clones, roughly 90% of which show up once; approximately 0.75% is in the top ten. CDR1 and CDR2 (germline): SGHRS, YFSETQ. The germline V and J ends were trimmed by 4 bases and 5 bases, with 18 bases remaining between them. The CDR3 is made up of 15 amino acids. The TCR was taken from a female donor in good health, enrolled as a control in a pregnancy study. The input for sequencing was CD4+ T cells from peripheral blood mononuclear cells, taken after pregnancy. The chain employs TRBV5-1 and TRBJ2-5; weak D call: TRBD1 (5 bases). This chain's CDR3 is CASSQNPGPGETQYF. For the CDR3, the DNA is TGCGCCAGCAGCCAAAACCCGGGCCCAGGGGAGACCCAGTACTTC.